The 31 T cell receptor beta chains presented below share a single source sample, sequenced in a study of shared clonotypes between healthy human individuals. Sequencing used immunoSEQ multiplex PCR; TCRdb keeps in-frame clones, though not all of them. The sample shows more than 600,000 clones, 92% of them seen only once. Naive CD8 cells lacked CD45RO, underwent positive selection for CCR7 and left out terminally differentiated effector memory CD45RA+ cells. What was sequenced was naive CD8+ T cells sorted from blood. These receptors were collected from a young man in good health.

The rearrangement joins TRBV28 to TRBJ1-5; 7 bases are shared with TRBD1. The CDR3 is 15 residues long. Looked up from germline, CDR1 is MDHEN and CDR2 is SYDVKM. V trimming: 2 bases; J trimming: 5 bases; junction bases outside the gene matches: 6. In nucleotides, the CDR3 is TGTGCCAGCAGTTTACGTGGACAGGCGGATCAGCCCCAGCATTTT. Residues: CASSLRGQADQPQHF.

The chain combines TRBV27 with TRBJ2-2, with 7 nucleotides matching TRBD2. This CDR3 region has 13 residues. V was clipped by 5 bases and J by 7 bases; unmatched bases: 4. CDR1 and CDR2 from the germline V gene are MNHEY and SMNVEV (reference sequence). The CDR3 region is CASSPGGGGELFF. CDR3 nucleotides: TGTGCCAGCAGTCCGGGGGGTGGCGGGGAGCTGTTTTTT.

In DNA form, the CDR3 reads TGCGCCAGCAGCCAAGATCTCGGGGAAGATGATGAGCAGTTCTTC. Amino acid sequence: CASSQDLGEDDEQFF. The chain joins TRBV4-1 to TRBJ2-1, with a possible D match to TRBD2 (5 bases). V was pared by 0 bases and J by 8 bases, with 14 bases between. Germline CDR1 is MGHRA and CDR2 is YSYEKL. CDR3 length: 15 residues.

The gene calls are TRBV10-2 and TRBJ2-7, with D unclear. This CDR3 is 13 amino acids long. The V and J ends lost 0 bases and 4 bases respectively, with 7 bases between them. Germline V lookup: CDR1 WSHSY, CDR2 SAAADI. The CDR3 DNA sequence: TGCGCCAGCAGTGAGTCATGGGATTACGAGCAGTACTTC. Translation: CASSESWDYEQYF.

A remark on this clone: In this CDR3 the conserved last residue, phenylalanine or tryptophan, is missing, so a read error is likely. The DNA is omitted, as the CDR3 cannot be located on it reliably, and the CDR3 follows TCRdb's listing. The gene calls are TRBV7-2 and TRBJ2-7; TRBD2 is the table's D call and was not checked against the DNA. From germline, CDR1 is SGHTA and CDR2 FQGNSA. The CDR3 contains 8 residues when both ends are counted. This CDR3 is CASSSRVP.

The genes are TRBV4-3 and TRBJ2-7; 13 nucleotides match TRBD2. Trimming took 4 bases from V and 9 from J; bases not matched to a gene: 12. Germline lookup yields CDR1 LGHNA and CDR2 YSLEER. CDR3 size: 16 residues. DNA of the CDR3: TGCGCCAGCAGCCCGGATTGGACTAGCGGGAGACAGAGGCAGTACTTC. It translates to CASSPDWTSGRQRQYF.

This clone has a handful of counts. The chain carries TRBV7-9 and TRBJ2-7, with TRBD2 as a possible D gene (5 bases). Germline values: CDR1 SEHNR, CDR2 FQNEAQ (reference sequence). Trimming stripped 3 bases from V and 6 bases from J, with 12 bases between. This CDR3 is 13 amino acids long. The CDR3 nucleotides read TGTGCCAGCAGCTTTCTGGGAGTTGTCGAGCAGTACTTC. Protein sequence: CASSFLGVVEQYF.

Only one count was recorded for this clone. This chain uses TRBV28 with TRBJ1-5, with D perhaps TRBD1 (6 bases). V shed 4 bases and J shed 1 base, with 17 bases lying between them. CDR3 size: 17 residues. Per the germline V gene, CDR1 is MDHEN and CDR2 is SYDVKM. This chain's CDR3 is CASSYRQGHGSNQPQHF. The CDR3 coding sequence is TGTGCCAGCAGTTACCGCCAGGGACATGGGAGCAATCAGCCCCAGCATTTT. The full variable domain, with the rest looked up from reference TRBV28 and TRBJ1-5, is DVKVTQSSRYLVKRTGEKVFLECVQDMDHENMFWYRQDPGLGLRLIYFSYDVKMKEKGDIPEGYSVSREKKERFSLILESASTNQTSMYLCASSYRQGHGSNQPQHFGDGTRLSIL.

The chain employs TRBV6-1 and TRBJ1-2; tentative D call: TRBD1 (6 bases). Germline-derived CDR1 and CDR2 are MNHNS and SASEGT. This CDR3 region has 15 residues. V lost 6 bases and J 4 bases, leaving 18 bases between the germline ends. Written as DNA, the CDR3 is TGTGCCAGCAGGAACTCAGGGGCTTCGGTCTATGGCTACACCTTC. It codes for CASRNSGASVYGYTF.

The J gene is TRBJ2-7, the V gene TRBV7-2, with TRBD1 matching over 7 bases. V trimming: 5 bases; J trimming: 4 bases; junction bases outside the gene matches: 2. The CDR3 is 12 residues long. CDR1 and CDR2 from the germline V gene are SGHTA and FQGNSA. CDR3 bases: TGTGCCAGCAGCCCCAGGGGGTACGAGCAGTACTTC. This gives the protein CASSPRGYEQYF.

The genes are TRBV27 and TRBJ2-2; TRBD2 matches 10 bases. This CDR3 region has 15 residues. Germline V gene data show CDR1 as MNHEY and CDR2 as SMNVEV (reference sequence). The trim removed 0 bases at V and 6 bases at J, leaving 1 base unmatched. As DNA, the CDR3 is TGTGCCAGCAGTTTATCGGGACTAGCGTCCGGGGAGCTGTTTTTT. Translating gives CASSLSGLASGELFF.

The chain combines TRBV7-6 with TRBJ2-7; 8 nucleotides agree with TRBD1. The CDR3 is 15 amino acids. Germline lookup yields CDR1 SGHVS and CDR2 FNYEAQ. The V segment lost 4 bases and the J segment 5 bases; nucleotides outside the gene matches: 10. The CDR3 spells CASSSQDRGGHEQYF. CDR3 nucleotide sequence: TGTGCCAGCAGCTCCCAAGACAGGGGAGGACACGAGCAGTACTTC.

This clone came up once. V usage is TRBV7-6 and J usage is TRBJ2-7, with a weak D call TRBD1 (6 bases). The germline V and J ends were trimmed by 0 bases and 1 base, with 22 bases remaining between them. CDR1 SGHVS and CDR2 FNYEAQ come from the germline V gene. The CDR3 runs 19 residues. CDR3 DNA sequence: TGTGCCAGCAGCTTAGCCCGGCTGCAGGAAGAGGGGGATTCCTACGAGCAGTACTTC. Translating gives CASSLARLQEEGDSYEQYF. The variable domain in full, with the rest retrieved from reference TRBV7-6 and TRBJ2-7, is GAGVSQSPRYKVTKRGQDVALRCDPISGHVSLYWYRQALGQGPEFLTYFNYEAQQDKSGLPNDRFSAERPEGSISTLTIQRTEQRDSAMYRCASSLARLQEEGDSYEQYFGPGTRLTVT.

The chain joins TRBV4-1 to TRBJ2-5; D is uncertain. The germline gives CDR1 MGHRA, CDR2 YSYEKL. Trimming took 0 bases from V and 2 from J, leaving 7 bases between them. This CDR3 is built from 14 residues. The CDR3, as DNA: TGCGCCAGCAGCCAAGAGGGCAGTCAAGAGACCCAGTACTTC. It codes for CASSQEGSQETQYF.

The chain uses TRBV18 and TRBJ2-5, with unresolved D. The germline V gene encodes CDR1 KGHSH and CDR2 LQKENI. This CDR3 has 15 residues. Trimming took 5 bases from V and 2 from J, leaving 15 bases between them. The CDR3 is CASSVSFRVQETQYF. In nucleotides, the CDR3 is TGTGCCAGCTCAGTCTCGTTTAGGGTACAAGAGACCCAGTACTTC.

This clone was observed a single time. The rearrangement uses TRBV5-1 and TRBJ2-2; no clear D gene. CDR3 length equals 14 residues. With 0 bases removed from V and 7 bases from J, the gap between germline ends came to 10 bases. In germline, CDR1 is SGHRS, CDR2 YFSETQ. CDR3 residues: CASSLDSAVGELFF. The DNA of the CDR3 is TGCGCCAGCAGCTTGGATTCAGCTGTCGGGGAGCTGTTTTTT. Full variable domain (outside the CDR3, taken from reference TRBV5-1 and TRBJ2-2): KAGVTQTPRYLIKTRGQQVTLSCSPISGHRSVSWYQQTPGQGLQFLFEYFSETQRNKGNFPGRFSGRQFSNSRSEMNVSTLELGDSALYLCASSLDSAVGELFFGEGSRLTVL.

This clone has a handful of counts. J is TRBJ2-7 and V is TRBV5-5; D unclear. The CDR3 loop spans 14 amino acids. The ends were cut back, 2 bases at V and 3 bases at J, with 12 bases in the middle. The germline V gene encodes CDR1 SGHKS and CDR2 YYEKEE (reference sequence). CDR3 protein: CASSFYEVGYEQYF. Here the CDR3 DNA reads TGTGCCAGCAGCTTCTATGAAGTCGGCTACGAGCAGTACTTC.

The chain recombines TRBV7-9 with TRBJ1-1; no definite D call. Germline CDR1 reads SEHNR; CDR2 reads FQNEAQ (reference sequence). Deletions cut 4 bases from V and 7 bases from J, with 19 bases between. The CDR3 runs to 15 residues. The CDR3 DNA is TGTGCCAGCAGCTCCCCGGTGGGAATCGGGAATGAAGCTTTCTTT. It encodes CASSSPVGIGNEAFF.

The chain combines TRBV18 with TRBJ1-1; TRBD1 is a possible D gene (5 bases). The CDR3 runs to 16 residues. V was trimmed by 1 base and J by 0 bases, leaving 12 bases between them. Per the germline V gene, CDR1 is KGHSH and CDR2 is LQKENI. DNA for the CDR3: TGTGCCAGCTCACCACGGCCGGGGCAAATGAACACTGAAGCTTTCTTT. As protein: CASSPRPGQMNTEAFF. The whole variable domain, filled in from reference TRBV18 and TRBJ1-1, reads NAGVMQNPRHLVRRRGQEARLRCSPMKGHSHVYWYRQLPEEGLKFMVYLQKENIIDESGMPKERFSAEFPKEGPSILRIQQVVRGDSAAYFCASSPRPGQMNTEAFFGQGTRLTVV.

This chain uses TRBV7-6 with TRBJ2-7; the D is unclear. V lost 4 bases, J lost 0 bases, and 10 bases lay in between. From germline, CDR1 is SGHVS and CDR2 FNYEAQ. This CDR3 spans 14 amino acids. The CDR3 is CASSWAANSYEQYF. The CDR3 coding sequence is TGTGCCAGCAGCTGGGCGGCCAACTCCTACGAGCAGTACTTC.

This chain uses TRBV28 with TRBJ1-5; no definite D call. CDR3 length equals 13 residues. Per the germline V gene, CDR1 is MDHEN and CDR2 is SYDVKM. Trimming cost V 2 bases and J 4 bases, with 6 bases left between them. The CDR3 sequence is CASSLAENQPQHF. The CDR3 DNA is TGTGCCAGCAGTTTAGCGGAGAATCAGCCCCAGCATTTT.

J is TRBJ2-7 and V is TRBV27; the match to TRBD2 covers 10 bases. The CDR3 loop spans 15 amino acids. Germline V lookup: CDR1 MNHEY, CDR2 SMNVEV (reference sequence). V shed 3 bases and J 7 bases; nucleotides not matched to a gene: 9. CDR3 sequence reads: CASSFQREGRGEQYF. DNA of the CDR3: TGTGCCAGCAGTTTTCAGCGGGAGGGCCGGGGAGAGCAGTACTTC.

As concerns this clone: This same CDR3 is encoded by further DNA sequences in the sample. The chain joins TRBV9 to TRBJ2-4, with D hard to call. The CDR3 is 13 amino acids. Trimming shortened V by 0 bases and J by 6 bases, and 7 bases separated the two germline ends. Germline V gene lookup returns CDR1 SGDLS and CDR2 YYNGEE. CDR3 coding DNA: TGTGCCAGCAGCGTAGCGGCCGGAAACATTCAGTACTTC. Translated, it gives CASSVAAGNIQYF.

This sequence joins TRBV4-1 and TRBJ1-1; TRBD1 matches 9 bases. The CDR3 totals 15 residues. Trimming took 3 bases from V and 5 from J; bases not matched to a gene: 7. The germline V gene encodes CDR1 MGHRA and CDR2 YSYEKL. CDR3 region: CASSHTGGIGTEAFF. CDR3 DNA sequence: TGCGCCAGCAGCCACACAGGGGGCATAGGGACTGAAGCTTTCTTT.

The J gene is TRBJ1-2, the V gene TRBV10-3; 8 bases line up with TRBD1. The length of the CDR3 is 13 residues. V lost 6 bases, J lost 6 bases, and 6 bases stayed unmatched. The germline CDR1 and CDR2 sequences are ENHRY and SYGVKD. The CDR3 DNA reads as TGTGCCATCAGCGCAGGGGGCGCGGATGGCTACACCTTC. Its translation: CAISAGGADGYTF.

The genes are TRBV7-3 and TRBJ2-7, with TRBD2 identical over 7 bases. V lost 2 bases, J lost 2 bases, and 6 bases stayed unmatched. Per germline, CDR1 SGHTA and CDR2 FQGTGA. The CDR3 loop spans 15 amino acids. CDR3 bases: TGTGCCAGCAGCTTATCGGGGGAGGGAACCTACGAGCAGTACTTC. This encodes CASSLSGEGTYEQYF.

V and J are TRBV10-2 and TRBJ2-3; a weak D match, TRBD2 (5 bases). Germline values: CDR1 WSHSY, CDR2 SAAADI. The germline V and J ends were trimmed by 8 bases and 2 bases, with 11 bases remaining between them. There are 13 residues in the CDR3. The CDR3 loop reads CASLVEVTDTQYF. CDR3 nucleotide sequence: TGCGCCAGCTTGGTGGAGGTCACAGATACGCAGTATTTT.

J is TRBJ1-1 and V is TRBV27; D is ambiguous. The CDR3 runs to 13 residues. The V gene's germline CDR1 is MNHEY and CDR2 SMNVEV (reference sequence). V was clipped by 5 bases and J by 8 bases, with 15 bases between them. CDR3 region: CASSLQLGSEAFF. The CDR3 DNA follows: TGTGCCAGCAGTCTCCAATTGGGTTCGGAAGCTTTCTTT.

The chain recombines TRBV9 with TRBJ1-1; D might be TRBD1 (5 bases). V shed 0 bases and J shed 5 bases, with 14 bases lying between them. The CDR3 sequence is 15 residues long. Per the germline V gene, CDR1 is SGDLS and CDR2 is YYNGEE. The CDR3 coding sequence is TGTGCCAGCAGCGTAGAAGAGTCAGGGTGGACTGAAGCTTTCTTT. Translated, it gives CASSVEESGWTEAFF.

The rearrangement joins TRBV7-9 to TRBJ2-7, with 9 bases fitting TRBD2. Trimming took 4 bases from V and 7 from J; bases not matched to a gene: 5. This CDR3 is 13 amino acids long. Germline CDR1 SEHNR, CDR2 FQNEAQ (reference sequence). The CDR3 reads CASSSGLAWEQYF. The CDR3 nucleotides are TGTGCCAGCAGCTCCGGACTAGCGTGGGAGCAGTACTTC.

V and J are TRBV15 and TRBJ2-1; the D is unclear. The ends were cut back, 2 bases at V and 5 bases at J, with 13 bases in the middle. Germline assignment: CDR1 LNHNV and CDR2 YYDKDF (reference sequence). The CDR3 has 15 residues. The CDR3 region is CATSRNIRQDNEQFF. CDR3 DNA: TGTGCCACCAGCAGAAACATCAGGCAGGACAATGAGCAGTTCTTC.